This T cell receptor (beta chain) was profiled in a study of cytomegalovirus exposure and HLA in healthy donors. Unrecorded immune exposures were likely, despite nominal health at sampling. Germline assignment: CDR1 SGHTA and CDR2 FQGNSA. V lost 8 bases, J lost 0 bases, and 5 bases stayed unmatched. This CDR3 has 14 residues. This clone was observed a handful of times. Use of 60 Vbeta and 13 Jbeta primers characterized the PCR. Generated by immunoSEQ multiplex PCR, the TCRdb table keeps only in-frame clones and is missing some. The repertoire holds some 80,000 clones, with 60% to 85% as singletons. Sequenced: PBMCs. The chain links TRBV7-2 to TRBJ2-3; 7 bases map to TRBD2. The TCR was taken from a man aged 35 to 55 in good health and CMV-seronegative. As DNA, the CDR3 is TGTGCCAGCGGCCCGGGGGGTAGCACAGATACGCAGTATTTT. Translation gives CASGPGGSTDTQYF.